The 21 T cell receptor beta chains presented below share a single source sample, sequenced in a study of beta chain features in type 1 diabetes. Regarding the study as a whole: Among all four CD4+ subsets, Type 1 diabetes patients had TCRB CDR3s that were moderately but significantly shorter.

These receptors' targets are unknown. What was sequenced were expressed TCRB transcripts, since all of the isolated RNA had been reverse transcribed. Produced via immunoSEQ multiplex PCR; TCRdb's table is partial and in-frame only. The sample contains hundreds of thousands of clones, approximately 12% of which appear only once. The sequencing sample was made of naive CD4+ T cells from blood. Receptors originate from a woman younger than 35 with type 1 diabetes.

A few counts support this clone. The chain couples TRBV6-6 to TRBJ2-1; D is perhaps TRBD2 (6 bases). Germline CDR1 is MNHNY and CDR2 is SVGAGI (reference sequence). There are 11 residues in the CDR3. With 11 bases removed from V and 9 bases from J, the gap between germline ends came to 14 bases. The CDR3 DNA reads TGTGCCCATATGGGGGGAGCTGAGCAGTTCTTC. The encoded protein is CAHMGGAEQFF.

The rearrangement links TRBV29-1 to TRBJ1-2, with TRBD1 matching over 7 bases. The germline CDR1 and CDR2 sequences are SQVTM and ANQGSEA. The trim removed 7 bases at V and 4 bases at J, leaving 9 bases unmatched. This CDR3 contains 13 residues. The CDR3 DNA is TGCAGCGCTGGAGGGGGCAGGAGCTATGGCTACACCTTC. Translating gives CSAGGGRSYGYTF.

This clone showed up just a few times. This chain connects TRBV4-3 to TRBJ1-2, with no clear D. Between the trimmed V and J ends, which lost 0 bases and 4 bases, there was a span of 9 bases. The CDR3 contains 14 residues. CDR1 and CDR2 (germline): LGHNA, YSLEER. CDR3 sequence (DNA): TGCGCCAGCAGCCAAGAGGAGGTACGCTATGGCTACACCTTC. This encodes CASSQEEVRYGYTF.

There are a few counts of this clone. The chain combines TRBV30 with TRBJ1-5; D might be TRBD1 (5 bases). V was clipped by 2 bases and J by 8 bases, with 10 bases between them. The CDR3 extends over 12 amino acids. Germline values: CDR1 GTSNPN, CDR2 SVGIG (reference sequence). The CDR3: CAWSRGPEPQHF. CDR3 in DNA: TGTGCCTGGAGTAGGGGTCCAGAGCCCCAGCATTTT. The full variable domain, in which reference TRBV30 and TRBJ1-5 provide the parts outside the CDR3, is SQTIHQWPATLVQPVGSPLSLECTVEGTSNPNLYWYRQAAGRGLQLLFYSVGIGQISSEVPQNLSASRPQDRQFILSSKKLLLSDSGFYLCAWSRGPEPQHFGDGTRLSIL.

This clone was detected only a few times. The chain recombines TRBV6-6 with TRBJ1-5; D ambiguous. The ends were cut back, 2 bases at V and 4 bases at J, with 9 bases in the middle. The CDR3 runs to 14 residues. Germline CDR1 is MNHNY and CDR2 is SVGAGI (reference sequence). The CDR3 reads CASSYAYGNQPQHF. In DNA, the CDR3 is TGTGCCAGCAGTTACGCCTACGGGAATCAGCCCCAGCATTTT.

The genes are TRBV11-2 and TRBJ2-2; maybe TRBD2 (6 bases). Deletions cut 4 bases from V and 3 bases from J, with 9 bases between. Germline CDR1 reads SGHAT; CDR2 reads FQNNGV. This CDR3 comprises 14 residues. The CDR3 nucleotides read TGTGCCAGCAGCTCTAGCGCCGACACCGGGGAGCTGTTTTTT. Translated, it gives CASSSSADTGELFF.

The rearrangement uses TRBV7-9 and TRBJ1-4; D possibly corresponds to TRBD1 (6 bases). Germline V gene sequence: CDR1 SEHNR, CDR2 FQNEAQ (reference sequence). Trimming removed 6 bases at V and 8 bases at J, with 22 bases between. The CDR3 runs to 16 residues. The CDR3 protein is CASRPITGTVPEKLFF. CDR3 in DNA: TGTGCCAGCAGGCCAATAACAGGGACGGTACCCGAAAAACTGTTTTTT.

This clone was observed a single time. The rearrangement links TRBV4-1 to TRBJ2-7, with D possibly TRBD2 on 6 matching bases. V lost 3 bases to trimming and J lost 0 bases, with 15 bases between them. CDR1 is MGHRA and CDR2 is YSYEKL in the germline V gene. The CDR3 length is 16 residues. CDR3 protein: CASSQANRGSSYEQYF. The CDR3 DNA follows: TGCGCCAGCAGCCAGGCTAATCGGGGGAGCTCCTACGAGCAGTACTTC.

In this sample, this clone turned up a few times. This chain links TRBV10-3 with TRBJ2-5, with no clear D. The CDR3 is 14 residues long. The germline gives CDR1 ENHRY, CDR2 SYGVKD. The ends were cut back, 2 bases at V and 5 bases at J, with 12 bases in the middle. The CDR3 coding sequence is TGTGCCATCAGTGAGCCCCCGGCAGCGGAGACCCAGTACTTC. Translation: CAISEPPAAETQYF.

This clone was observed a few times. The chain links TRBV11-3 to TRBJ2-1; D may be TRBD1 (6 bases). The V end lost 6 bases, the J end lost 9 bases, and 12 bases lay between the germline ends. This CDR3 comprises 12 residues. CDR1 is SGHNT and CDR2 is YENEEA in the germline V gene. Here the CDR3 DNA reads TGTGCCAGCAGTTCAAAAGGGGGTGAGCAGTTCTTC. This sequence encodes CASSSKGGEQFF.

This clone was counted between two and nine times. The gene calls are TRBV25-1 and TRBJ2-1; D is unclear. CDR1 MGHDK and CDR2 SYGVNS come from the germline V gene. This CDR3 is 13 amino acids long. V lost 7 bases, J lost 9 bases, and 16 bases lay in between. CDR3 coding DNA: TGTGCCAGCATTGATGGTGACAAGAGTGAGCAGTTCTTC. This codes for CASIDGDKSEQFF.

The rearrangement uses TRBV25-1 and TRBJ2-7, with D tentatively TRBD1 (6 bases). CDR3 length equals 12 residues. The germline V gene has CDR1 MGHDK and CDR2 SYGVNS. V gave up 6 bases and J gave up 9 bases, with 15 bases separating them. CDR3 coding DNA: TGTGCCAGCAGCCGTACAGGGTCCGGGCAGTACTTC. It specifies CASSRTGSGQYF.

The V call is TRBV11-1, the J call TRBJ2-6; 11 positions agree with TRBD2. The CDR3 is made up of 17 amino acids. Germline assignment: CDR1 SGHAT and CDR2 FQDESV (reference sequence). Germline trimming cut 7 bases from V and 4 bases from J; bases unmatched to any gene: 9. The CDR3 loop reads CASTPLAGVAGANVLTF. In DNA, the CDR3 is TGTGCCAGCACCCCACTAGCGGGAGTTGCGGGGGCCAACGTCCTGACTTTC.

The V gene is TRBV6-6, the J gene TRBJ2-7; TRBD2 matches 9 bases. The V gene end was trimmed by 5 bases and the J gene end by 6 bases; junction bases not matched to a gene: 14. This CDR3 is built from 16 residues. The germline CDR1 and CDR2 sequences are MNHNY and SVGAGI (reference sequence). CDR3 sequence (DNA): TGTGCCAGCAGTCACCAGGGGGGAGCGGGGGGAGGCGAGCAGTACTTC. This sequence encodes CASSHQGGAGGGEQYF.

This sequence joins TRBV25-1 and TRBJ2-5; D perhaps matches TRBD1 (6 bases). This CDR3 has 15 amino acids. V lost 3 bases, J lost 6 bases, and 17 bases lay in between. CDR1 is MGHDK and CDR2 is SYGVNS in the germline V gene. In DNA, the CDR3 is TGTGCCAGCAGTGATCGAGGGCAGGGGACGAAGACCCAGTACTTC. It codes for CASSDRGQGTKTQYF.

This clone was detected a few times. The V call is TRBV19, the J call TRBJ1-2; 8 nucleotides align to TRBD1. The germline CDR1 and CDR2 sequences are LNHDA and SQIVND (reference sequence). This CDR3 region has 14 residues. The ends lost 5 bases at V and 2 bases at J; junction bases unmatched: 4. CDR3 sequence (DNA): TGTGCCAGTAGTCGGGACAGGAAGAACTATGGCTACACCTTC. Translating gives CASSRDRKNYGYTF.

This sequence joins TRBV18 and TRBJ2-6; 12 bases are a match to TRBD1. The CDR3 is 19 residues long. The V gene end was trimmed by 5 bases and the J gene end by 0 bases; junction bases not matched to a gene: 8. Germline CDR1 is KGHSH and CDR2 is LQKENI. Here the CDR3 reads CASSSGTGGLFSGANVLTF. In DNA form, the CDR3 reads TGTGCCAGCTCATCCGGGACAGGGGGCTTGTTCTCTGGGGCCAACGTCCTGACTTTC. Looking up the rest from reference TRBV18 and TRBJ2-6 gives the full variable domain: NAGVMQNPRHLVRRRGQEARLRCSPMKGHSHVYWYRQLPEEGLKFMVYLQKENIIDESGMPKERFSAEFPKEGPSILRIQQVVRGDSAAYFCASSSGTGGLFSGANVLTFGAGSRLTVL.

A few counts support this clone. The chain recombines TRBV28 with TRBJ1-2; 11 positions match TRBD1. Germline CDR1 reads MDHEN; CDR2 reads SYDVKM. The V gene end was trimmed by 8 bases and the J gene end by 4 bases; junction bases not matched to a gene: 3. This CDR3 contains 13 residues. The DNA of the CDR3 is TGTGCCAGCCGGACAGGGGGCGTCTATGGCTACACCTTC. It specifies CASRTGGVYGYTF.

Only a few counts were recorded for this clone. The rearrangement joins TRBV27 to TRBJ1-1; 9 nucleotides agree with TRBD1. The length of the CDR3 is 12 residues. Germline V CDR1 and CDR2: MNHEY, SMNVEV (reference sequence). V lost 3 bases, J lost 10 bases, and 3 bases stayed unmatched. CDR3 DNA: TGTGCCAGCAGTTTTAGGACAGGGGTAGCTTTCTTT. This encodes CASSFRTGVAFF.

The V gene is TRBV2, the J gene TRBJ2-1; D is unresolved. Germline lookup yields CDR1 SNHLY and CDR2 FYNNEI. The V and J ends lost 6 bases and 7 bases respectively, with 19 bases between them. The CDR3 extends over 15 amino acids. CDR3 loop: CASRAGDLGRNEQFF. The CDR3 DNA sequence: TGTGCCAGCAGGGCTGGTGATTTGGGCCGGAATGAGCAGTTCTTC. The whole variable domain, remainder taken from reference TRBV2 and TRBJ2-1, is EPEVTQTPSHQVTQMGQEVILRCVPISNHLYFYWYRQILGQKVEFLVSFYNNEISEKSEIFDDQFSVERPDGSNFTLKIRSTKLEDSAMYFCASRAGDLGRNEQFFGPGTRLTVL.

V gene TRBV4-1 combines with J gene TRBJ2-2, with TRBD2 matching 9 bases. Germline values: CDR1 MGHRA, CDR2 YSYEKL. The CDR3 is 17 residues long. The J segment lost 4 bases and the V segment lost 3 bases, leaving 9 bases of the junction unmatched. The CDR3 protein is CASSHGVAGVGTGELFF. The CDR3 DNA is TGCGCCAGCAGCCATGGGGTAGCGGGAGTCGGCACCGGGGAGCTGTTTTTT.